The clone carrying this T cell receptor (beta chain) was seen a handful of times. Its specificity is unknown. CDR1 MNHEY and CDR2 SMNVEV come from the germline V gene (reference sequence). The CDR3 has 15 amino acids. V was shortened by 0 bases and J by 3 bases, with 9 bases between the two germline ends. Unique molecular identifiers were used in preparing the TCRbeta library. TCRdb reanalysed the PCR reads using MiXCR and keeps one entry per CDR3 protein. The sample includes 700,000 to 950,000 distinct CDR3 sequences, roughly 16% seen only once; the top ten take roughly 4.8%. The sample comes from a study of T-cell reconstitution after alpha-beta-depleted transplantation in children. General observations from the study: Several hundred graft clones that had expanded were reportedly the source of alpha-beta T cells about two months after transplant. After one year, T-cell counts and TCRbeta diversity mostly came from new T cells. It was surviving recipient T cells and thymic progenitors that gave some patients high TCRbeta diversity at day 60.

The chain is built from TRBV27 and TRBJ2-1; D gene unclear. The source material was PBMCs, mostly from graft donor cells, sampled 360 days after TCRalphabeta/CD19-depleted stem cell transplant. The receptor was isolated from a male patient younger than 18 who had a stem cell transplant for acute lymphoblastic leukemia, so the T cells may come from the graft donor. CDR3 loop: CASSLSQRYYNEQFF. Here the CDR3 DNA reads TGTGCCAGCAGTTTATCCCAGCGCTACTACAATGAGCAGTTCTTC.